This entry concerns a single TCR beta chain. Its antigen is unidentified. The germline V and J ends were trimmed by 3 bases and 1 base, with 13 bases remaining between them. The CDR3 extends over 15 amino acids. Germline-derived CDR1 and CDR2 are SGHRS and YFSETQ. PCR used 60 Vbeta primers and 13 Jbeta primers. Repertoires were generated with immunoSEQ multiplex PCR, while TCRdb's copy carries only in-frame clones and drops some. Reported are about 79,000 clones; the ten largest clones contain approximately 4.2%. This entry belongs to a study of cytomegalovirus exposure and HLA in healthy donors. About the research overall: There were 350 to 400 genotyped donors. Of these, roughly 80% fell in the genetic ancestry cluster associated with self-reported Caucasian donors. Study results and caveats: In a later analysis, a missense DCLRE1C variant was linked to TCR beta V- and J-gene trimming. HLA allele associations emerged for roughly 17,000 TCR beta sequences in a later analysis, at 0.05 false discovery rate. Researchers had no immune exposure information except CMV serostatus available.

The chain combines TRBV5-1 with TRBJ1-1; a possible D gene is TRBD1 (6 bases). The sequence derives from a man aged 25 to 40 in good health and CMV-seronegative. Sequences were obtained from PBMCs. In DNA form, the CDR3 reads TGCGCCAGCAGCTCAGCCACAGGGAGGAACACTGAAGCTTTCTTT. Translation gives CASSSATGRNTEAFF.